This T cell receptor (beta chain) was captured by sequencing in a study of blood T cell repertoires in COVID-19. Study background: Acute-phase and convalescent COVID-19 samples originated in the United States, Italy and Spain.

Participants were placed into cohorts based on the clinical history they reported. Recovered status applied to Cohort 3 donors who had two consecutive negative PCRs. It also applied to those with clearance or with symptom resolution. This clone was observed a handful of times. In the source study's methods: Reference gene primer amplification gave nucleated cell count estimates. The protocol was immunoSEQ multiplex PCR, while the TCRdb copy is restricted to in-frame clones and leaves out a portion. The V and J calls and clone size are taken from that table; D and trimming were inferred from the DNA. The table lists 250,000 to 350,000 clones, more than 85% of them singletons. The trim removed 0 bases at V and 4 bases at J, leaving 2 bases unmatched. The CDR3 sequence is 16 residues long. CDR1 is LGHNA and CDR2 is YNFKEQ in the germline V gene.

The chain combines TRBV4-2 with TRBJ2-3; 12 positions agree with TRBD2. The receptor comes from a woman aged 25 to 39 who had recovered from COVID-19. Sequenced input: PBMCs or T cells enriched from blood (not recorded which). Here the CDR3 DNA reads TGTGCCAGCAGCCAAGATGGGACTAGCGGGCCAGATACGCAGTATTTT. Residues: CASSQDGTSGPDTQYF.